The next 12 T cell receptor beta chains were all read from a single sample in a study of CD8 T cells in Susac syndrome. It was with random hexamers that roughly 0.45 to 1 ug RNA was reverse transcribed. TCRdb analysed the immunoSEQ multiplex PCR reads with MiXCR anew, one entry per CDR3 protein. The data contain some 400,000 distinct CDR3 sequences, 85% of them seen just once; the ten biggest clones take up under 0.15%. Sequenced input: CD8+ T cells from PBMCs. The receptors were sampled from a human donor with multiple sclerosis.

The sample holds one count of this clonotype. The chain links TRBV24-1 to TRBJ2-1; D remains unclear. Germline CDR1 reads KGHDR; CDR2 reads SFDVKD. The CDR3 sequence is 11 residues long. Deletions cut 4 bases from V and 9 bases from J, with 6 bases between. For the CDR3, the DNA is TGTGCCACCAGTGACAGTATTGAGCAGTTCTTC. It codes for CATSDSIEQFF.

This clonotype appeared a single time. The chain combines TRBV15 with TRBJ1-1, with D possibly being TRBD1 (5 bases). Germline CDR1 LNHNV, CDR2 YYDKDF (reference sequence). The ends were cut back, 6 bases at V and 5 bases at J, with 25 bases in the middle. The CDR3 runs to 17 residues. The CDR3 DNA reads TGTGCCACCAGAGTAGGGTTTACAGGATTTCAAGGGACTGAAGCTTTCTTT. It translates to CATRVGFTGFQGTEAFF.

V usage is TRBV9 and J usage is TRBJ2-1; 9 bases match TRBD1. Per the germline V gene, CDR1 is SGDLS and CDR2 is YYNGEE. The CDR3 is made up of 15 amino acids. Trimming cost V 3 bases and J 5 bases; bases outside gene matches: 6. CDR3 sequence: CASSEGTGNHNEQFF. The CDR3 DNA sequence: TGTGCCAGCAGCGAGGGGACAGGGAACCACAATGAGCAGTTCTTC.

CDR3 nucleotides: TGTGCCAGCAGCTTAGCGTCCCCCTTAAGTGGGGAGCAGTACTTC. Encoded protein: CASSLASPLSGEQYF. The chain joins TRBV11-2 to TRBJ2-7; no definite D call. The CDR3 has 15 residues. CDR1 SGHAT and CDR2 FQNNGV come from the germline V gene. V was pared by 1 base and J by 7 bases, with 17 bases between. Full variable domain (missing parts from reference TRBV11-2 and TRBJ2-7): EAGVAQSPRYKIIEKRQSVAFWCNPISGHATLYWYQQILGQGPKLLIQFQNNGVVDDSQLPKDRFSAERLKGVDSTLKIQPAKLEDSAVYLCASSLASPLSGEQYFGPGTRLTVT.

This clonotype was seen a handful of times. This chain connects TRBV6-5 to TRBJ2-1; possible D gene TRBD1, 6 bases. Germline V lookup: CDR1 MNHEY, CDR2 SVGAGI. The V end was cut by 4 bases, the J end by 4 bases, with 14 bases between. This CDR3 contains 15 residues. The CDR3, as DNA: TGTGCCAGCAGTTGGGGCCCGGACAGTTACAATGAGCAGTTCTTC. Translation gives CASSWGPDSYNEQFF.

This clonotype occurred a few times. CDR3 bases: TGTGCCAGCAGTTACTCGTTTTCCTACAATGAGCAGTTCTTC. This gives the protein CASSYSFSYNEQFF. This chain uses TRBV6-5 with TRBJ2-1, with unresolved D. Per the germline V gene, CDR1 is MNHEY and CDR2 is SVGAGI. The CDR3 spans 14 residues. With 0 bases removed from V and 1 base from J, the gap between germline ends came to 4 bases.

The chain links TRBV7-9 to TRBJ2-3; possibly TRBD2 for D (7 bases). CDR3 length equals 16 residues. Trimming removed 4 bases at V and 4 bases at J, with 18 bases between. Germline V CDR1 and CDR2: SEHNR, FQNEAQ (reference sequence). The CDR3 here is CASSWGGGVTPDTQYF. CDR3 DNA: TGTGCCAGCAGCTGGGGAGGGGGAGTGACCCCAGATACGCAGTATTTT.

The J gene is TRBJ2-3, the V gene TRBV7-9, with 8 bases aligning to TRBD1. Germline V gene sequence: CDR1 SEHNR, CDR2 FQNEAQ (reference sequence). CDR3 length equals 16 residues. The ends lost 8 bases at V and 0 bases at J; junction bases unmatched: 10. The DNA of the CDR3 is TGTGCCAGCCGAATAACAGACAGGGGAAGCACAGATACGCAGTATTTT. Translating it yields CASRITDRGSTDTQYF.

This CDR3 is CSAWTTGFQAFF. As DNA, the CDR3 is TGCAGCGCTTGGACCACAGGGTTTCAAGCTTTCTTT. V usage is TRBV29-1 and J usage is TRBJ1-1, with D perhaps matching TRBD1 (6 bases). This CDR3 is 12 amino acids long. Trimming took off 7 bases at V and 9 bases at J, with 18 bases between the two ends. Per the germline V gene, CDR1 is SQVTM and CDR2 is ANQGSEA.

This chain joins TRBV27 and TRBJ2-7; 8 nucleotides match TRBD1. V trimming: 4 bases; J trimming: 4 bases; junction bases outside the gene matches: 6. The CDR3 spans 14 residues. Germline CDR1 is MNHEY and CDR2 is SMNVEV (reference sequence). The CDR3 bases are TGTGCCAGCAGTTCATCGAACAGGGGGTACGAGCAGTACTTC. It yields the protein CASSSSNRGYEQYF.

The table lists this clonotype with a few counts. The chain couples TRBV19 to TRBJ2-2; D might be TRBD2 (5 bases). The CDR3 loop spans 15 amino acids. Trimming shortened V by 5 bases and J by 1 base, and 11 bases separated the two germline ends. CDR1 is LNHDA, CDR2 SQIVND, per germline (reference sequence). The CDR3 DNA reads TGTGCCAGTAGTCCAGAGGACTGGAACACCGGGGAGCTGTTTTTT. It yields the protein CASSPEDWNTGELFF.

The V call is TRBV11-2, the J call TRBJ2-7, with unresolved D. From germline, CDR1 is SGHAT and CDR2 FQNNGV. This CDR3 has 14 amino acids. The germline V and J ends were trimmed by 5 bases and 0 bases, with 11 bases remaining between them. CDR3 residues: CASSPRLDSYEQYF. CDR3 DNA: TGTGCCAGCAGCCCCAGACTGGACTCCTACGAGCAGTACTTC. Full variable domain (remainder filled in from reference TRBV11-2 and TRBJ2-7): EAGVAQSPRYKIIEKRQSVAFWCNPISGHATLYWYQQILGQGPKLLIQFQNNGVVDDSQLPKDRFSAERLKGVDSTLKIQPAKLEDSAVYLCASSPRLDSYEQYFGPGTRLTVT.